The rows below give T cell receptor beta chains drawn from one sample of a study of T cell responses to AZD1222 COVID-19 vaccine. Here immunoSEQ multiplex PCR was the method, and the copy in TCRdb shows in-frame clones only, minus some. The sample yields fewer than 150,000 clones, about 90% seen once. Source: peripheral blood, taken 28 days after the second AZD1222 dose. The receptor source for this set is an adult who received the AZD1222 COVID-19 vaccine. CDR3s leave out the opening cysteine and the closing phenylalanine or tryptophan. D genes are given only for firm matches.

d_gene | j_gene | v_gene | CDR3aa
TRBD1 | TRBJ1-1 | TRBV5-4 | ASSLGIRQGSSTEAF
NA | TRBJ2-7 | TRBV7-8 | ASSLAAIGGEQY
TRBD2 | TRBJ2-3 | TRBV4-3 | ASSQDQREGSTSSTDTQY
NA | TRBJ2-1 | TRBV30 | AWMGFTEQF
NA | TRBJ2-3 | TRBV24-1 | ATSEPPADTQY
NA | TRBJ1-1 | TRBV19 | ASNLATEAF
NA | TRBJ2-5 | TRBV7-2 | ASSLGRGAGNLGETQY
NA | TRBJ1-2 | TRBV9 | ASSVEGRSSYGYT
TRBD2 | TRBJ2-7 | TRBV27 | ASSLVAGSSYEQY
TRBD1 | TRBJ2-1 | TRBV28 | ASKTGGRDEQF
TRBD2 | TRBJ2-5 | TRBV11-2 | ASSLDGLAWKETQY
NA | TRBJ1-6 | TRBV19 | ASSIGGRSPLH
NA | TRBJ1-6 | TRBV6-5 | ATMPSRNYNSPLH
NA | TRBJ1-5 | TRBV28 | ASSFPFEPQH
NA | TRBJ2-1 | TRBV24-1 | ATSDPGSRQYNEQF
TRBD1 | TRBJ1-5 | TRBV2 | ASTFQGAVSNQPQH
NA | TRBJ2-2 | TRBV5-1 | ASSLTGSTNTGELF
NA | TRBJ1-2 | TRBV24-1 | ATSADGASGYT
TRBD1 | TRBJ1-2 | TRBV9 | ASSGSTGAYGYT
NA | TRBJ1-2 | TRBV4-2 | ASSQVGAGANYGYT
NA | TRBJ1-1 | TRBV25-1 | ASSEFGPSEAF
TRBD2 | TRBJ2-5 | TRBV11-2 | ASSLVGLAGGGETQY
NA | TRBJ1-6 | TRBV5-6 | ASSRHNSPLH
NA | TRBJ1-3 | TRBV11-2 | ASSLQGVVAGNTIY